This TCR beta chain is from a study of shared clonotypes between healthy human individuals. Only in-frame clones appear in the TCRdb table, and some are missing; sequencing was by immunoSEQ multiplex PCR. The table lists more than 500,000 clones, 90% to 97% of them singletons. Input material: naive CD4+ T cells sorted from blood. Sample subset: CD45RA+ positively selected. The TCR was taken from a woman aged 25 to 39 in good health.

DNA for the CDR3: TGCAGCGTTGACTCTAGCGGGAGAGAGACCCAGTACTTC. Its translation: CSVDSSGRETQYF. The chain combines TRBV29-1 with TRBJ2-5; 10 nucleotides match TRBD2. This CDR3 has 13 amino acids. V shed 3 bases and J 4 bases; nucleotides not matched to a gene: 2. Germline lookup yields CDR1 SQVTM and CDR2 ANQGSEA.